These T cell receptor beta chains were read from a single sample in a study of radiation and T cells in renal cell carcinoma. Data came from immunoSEQ multiplex PCR; TCRdb stores just in-frame clones and leaves some out. The sample has about 9,200 clones; about 59% are singletons. Sequencing used tumor tissue, obtained from a patient whose treatment included radiotherapy and nephrectomy. Receptors were obtained from a man in his 60s with renal cell carcinoma. CDR3s include the opening cysteine and the closing phenylalanine or tryptophan. Each record gives: V gene, J gene, clone size, D gene, CDR3 DNA, CDR3 protein. The D gene is left open where the match is weak. The listing skips clone size in some rows; elsewhere it reads once, few, many or a size class.

TRBV5-1	TRBJ1-4	.	TRBD1	TGCGCCAGCAGCTTGGGGGACAGGGTCAACCCAACTAATGAAAAACTGTTTTTT	CASSLGDRVNPTNEKLFF
TRBV28	TRBJ1-3	.	.	TGTGCCAGCAGTTTCTCGGCCCCTGGAAACACCATATATTTT	CASSFSAPGNTIYF
TRBV2	TRBJ1-1	.	.	TGTGCCAGCATGCTAGCAGGATGGGACACTGAAGCTTTCTTT	CASMLAGWDTEAFF
TRBV4-1	TRBJ2-1	.	TRBD1	TGCGCCAGCAGACCAGGGGGAGTAGATGAGCAGTTCTTC	CASRPGGVDEQFF
TRBV11-2	TRBJ1-2	.	TRBD1	TGTGCCAGCAGCTTGGGACAGCCGGGCAGCTATGGCTACACCTTC	CASSLGQPGSYGYTF
TRBV11-3	TRBJ2-5	few	.	TGTGCCAGCAGCTTAGACAGGGAAAAAGAGACCCAGTACTTC	CASSLDREKETQYF
TRBV2	TRBJ1-1	.	TRBD1	TGTGCCAGCAGAGGGGGCCGGTCTAACCAGAACACTGAAGCTTTCTTT	CASRGGRSNQNTEAFF
TRBV19	TRBJ1-5	.	TRBD1	TGTGCCAGCCTAAAAATTCCGGGACAGGAGGAGTATAGCAATCAGCCCCAGCATTTT	CASLKIPGQEEYSNQPQHF
TRBV28	TRBJ1-3	.	.	TGTGCCAGCAGACTTGGGAGCTCTGGAAACACCATATATTTT	CASRLGSSGNTIYF
TRBV5-1	TRBJ1-2	.	.	TGCGCCAGCAGCCCTCTAGAGTCCTATGGCTACACCTTC	CASSPLESYGYTF
TRBV18	TRBJ1-4	.	TRBD1	TGTGCCAGCTCGATAGGGGGCGTTAATGAAAAACTGTTTTTT	CASSIGGVNEKLFF
TRBV2	TRBJ2-3	.	.	TGTGCCAGCAGTGAACAAACCCGGACCAGCACAGATACGCAGTATTTT	CASSEQTRTSTDTQYF
TRBV16	TRBJ2-7	.	.	TGTGCCAGCAGCCCCAGCACCGCTTACGAGCAGTACTTC	CASSPSTAYEQYF
TRBV28	TRBJ1-5	.	.	TGTGCCAGCAGTTCGTGGAGCGCCCAGCATTTT	CASSSWSAQHF
TRBV4-2	TRBJ2-3	.	.	TGTACCAGCAGCTTCGGAGATACGCAGTATTTT	CTSSFGDTQYF
TRBV7-9	TRBJ2-7	few	.	TGTGCCAGCAGCTTAGGCGGAGCGGTTGTATACTTC	CASSLGGAVVYF
TRBV4-1	TRBJ2-7	.	TRBD2	TGCGCCAGCAGCCAAGGACTAGCGGGCTACGAGCAGTACTTC	CASSQGLAGYEQYF
TRBV14	TRBJ1-2	few	.	TGTGCCAGCAGCCCGATGGACAGTGCTCGCTATGGCTACACCTTC	CASSPMDSARYGYTF
TRBV20-1	TRBJ2-7	.	.	TGCAGTGCTAGAAGAGAATACGAGCAGTACTTC	CSARREYEQYF
TRBV10-1	TRBJ2-7	.	TRBD1	TGCGCCAGCAGTGAGTTTCGGGACAGGGTCCACGAGCAGTACTTC	CASSEFRDRVHEQYF
TRBV7-3	TRBJ1-4	.	TRBD1	TGTGCCAGCAGCTTTGGGACAGGGCGGGGTGAAAAACTGTTTTTT	CASSFGTGRGEKLFF
TRBV11-1	TRBJ2-7	.	TRBD2	TGTGCCAGCAGGAACCGGGCGGGAGGGGGACCCTACGAGCAGTACTTC	CASRNRAGGGPYEQYF
TRBV28	TRBJ2-7	medium-sized	.	TGTGCCAGCGGACCCCGCCCGGGGTACGAGCAGTACTTC	CASGPRPGYEQYF
TRBV7-2	TRBJ1-2	.	.	TGTGCCAGCAGCTTAGCTGAGATGGGTGGCTACACCTTC	CASSLAEMGGYTF
TRBV6-6	TRBJ2-7	.	TRBD1	TGTGCCAGCAGTACATCCGGGACAGGCCCCTACGAGCAGTACTTC	CASSTSGTGPYEQYF
TRBV5-4	TRBJ2-5	.	.	TGTGCCAGCATGGTTGAAGGGGCCGGTGAGACCCAGTACTTC	CASMVEGAGETQYF
TRBV9	TRBJ2-1	.	.	TGTGCCAGCACGGAGAGCGGGCGGCATGAGCAGTTCTTC	CASTESGRHEQFF